This T cell receptor (beta chain) was identified in a study of blood T cell repertoires in COVID-19. On the study more broadly: Acute and convalescent COVID-19 specimens originated in the United States, Italy and Spain. Nucleic acid was either cDNA or gDNA, and it came from T cells, B-cell-depleted T cells, or PBMCs.

CDR3 length: 12 amino acids. Germline CDR1 reads SGHRS; CDR2 reads YFSETQ. V was clipped by 2 bases and J by 5 bases, with 5 bases between them. Methods used by the authors: Researchers report that nucleated cell counts were estimated from reference gene primer amplification. The table came from immunoSEQ multiplex PCR; TCRdb's copy has only in-frame clones and leaves some out. V, J and clone size reflect that table, while D and trimming were determined from the DNA. The sample shows 200,000 to 250,000 clones, about 90% of them seen only once. V gene TRBV5-1 combines with J gene TRBJ2-1; no definite D call. Sequencing was performed on peripheral blood. The sequence came from an elderly man with acute or convalescent COVID-19. The chain's CDR3 is CASSLRDNEQFF. The CDR3 DNA is TGCGCCAGCAGCTTACGCGACAATGAGCAGTTCTTC.